This T cell receptor beta chain was retrieved from a study of OX40 agonist ivuxolimab in advanced cancers. For the study at large: A history of anti-PD-1, anti-PD-L1 or anti-CTLA-4 therapy was acceptable, and around 36% had some. Two patients with cutaneous melanoma and one with hepatocellular carcinoma, three in total, showed partial responses.

Findings of the study overall: Researchers did not determine the expanded peripheral T cells' antigen specificity.

The CDR3 spans 17 residues. In germline, CDR1 is LGHNA, CDR2 YSLEER. Concerning this clone itself: Antigen specificity is unknown. One end of the junction does not line up with germline, which may come from a read error. Other DNA sequences in this sample translate to the same CDR3.

Libraries were prepared by immunoSEQ multiplex PCR; TCRdb keeps only in-frame clonotypes and omits some of them. The data hold approximately 79,000 clones, with about 90% observed a single time. This chain joins TRBV4-3 and TRBJ1-1, with 7 positions matching TRBD1. This TCR was sampled from an adult with an advanced solid tumor such as melanoma, head and neck, liver or kidney cancer. The sequenced sample was CD4+ or CD8+ T cells sorted from blood, obtained in a trial of the OX40 agonist ivuxolimab. The CDR3 DNA reads as TGCGCCAGCAGCCAAGAAAGGGGGCCGTTGGAAAACACTGAGGCTTTCTTT. Amino acid sequence: CASSQERGPLENTEAFF.